This T cell receptor beta chain is drawn from a study of cytomegalovirus exposure and HLA in healthy donors. Study observations and caveats: Among TCR sequences, most were rare, though some public TCRs appeared in many donors. Presence/absence analyses assumed roughly uniform sequencing depth across donors, which may not hold. In a later analysis, an Asian-associated ancestry cluster reportedly showed fewer N-insertions than the roughly 710-donor mean.

The PCR made use of 60 Vbeta and 13 Jbeta primers. Clones were sequenced by immunoSEQ multiplex PCR, and TCRdb holds only the in-frame ones, with some missing. Of approximately 170,000 clones in the sample, roughly 80% are singletons; the top ten hold about 0.77%. Regarding this clone: Its target is unknown.

Trimming left V 5 bases short and J 4 bases short, with 18 bases between. The CDR3 sequence is 16 residues long. Germline V gives CDR1 SEHNR, CDR2 FQNEAQ (reference sequence). The chain is built from TRBV7-9 and TRBJ1-3; maybe TRBD1 (6 bases). The sample comprised PBMCs. This receptor was taken from a woman aged 18-35 years in good health and CMV-seronegative. Here the CDR3 reads CASSNKITGPGNTIYF. The CDR3 DNA reads as TGTGCCAGCAGCAACAAGATAACAGGGCCCGGAAACACCATATATTTT.